The sequence of this T cell receptor (beta chain) was determined in a study of T-cell reconstitution after alpha-beta-depleted transplantation in children. Germline CDR1 reads SGHDT; CDR2 reads YYEEEE. V was pared by 1 base and J by 5 bases, with 15 bases between. The CDR3 runs to 16 residues. This clonotype was recorded at least ten times. A library of TCRbeta sequences, prepared with unique molecular identifiers, was generated. TCRdb redid the calling of the PCR reads with MiXCR, one entry per CDR3 protein. This repertoire shows approximately 420,000 distinct CDR3 sequences, approximately 10% found once; its top ten account for approximately 5%.

The source of this sequence is a human donor who donated a stem cell graft to a child with acute myeloid leukemia. The source material was PBMCs from the stem cell graft donor, sampled from the stem cell graft. The gene calls are TRBV5-6 and TRBJ2-2; D unresolved. The CDR3: CASSLLPVRRTGELFF. In DNA form, the CDR3 reads TGTGCCAGCAGCTTGCTTCCGGTCAGGCGGACCGGGGAGCTGTTTTTT.